Listed below are T cell receptor beta chains from one sample, sequenced in a study of CD8 T cells in ankylosing spondylitis. TCRdb independently ran MiXCR on the 5' RACE reads; one entry per CDR3 protein. The table includes 250,000 to 350,000 distinct CDR3 sequences, less than 9.5% detected once. Sequencing was performed on blood, either unsorted or a sorted T cell fraction (not recorded which). These receptors were obtained from a male donor with ankylosing spondylitis. The CDR3 runs from the conserved cysteine through the conserved F or W. A D gene is named only where the DNA matches it firmly. Size is stated for part of the rows, as once, few or many counts, or as a class when the clone is expanded.

few	TRBV12-5	TRBJ2-1	TRBD2	CASGPSGRGSYNEQFF	TGTGCTAGTGGCCCTAGCGGGAGAGGGTCCTACAATGAGCAGTTCTTC
many	TRBV9	TRBJ1-2	NA	CASSPRDTLNYGYTF	TGTGCCAGCAGCCCCCGGGACACACTTAACTATGGCTACACCTTC
few	TRBV20-1	TRBJ2-4	NA	CSASDWGGNGAKNIQYF	TGCAGTGCTAGCGACTGGGGCGGGAACGGAGCCAAAAACATTCAGTACTTC
few	TRBV28	TRBJ2-3	NA	CASMKTGKTSTDTQYF	TGTGCCAGCATGAAAACAGGGAAGACGAGCACAGATACGCAGTATTTT
many	TRBV10-3	TRBJ2-1	TRBD2	CAISTGTSGGNEQFF	TGTGCCATCAGCACCGGGACTAGCGGGGGCAATGAGCAGTTCTTC
NA	TRBV7-9	TRBJ2-7	TRBD1	CASSITGAHEQYF	TGTGCCAGCAGCATCACAGGGGCTCACGAGCAGTACTTC
many	TRBV19	TRBJ2-1	TRBD1	CASTRQGVNEQFF	TGTGCCAGTACCCGACAGGGGGTCAATGAGCAGTTCTTC
many	TRBV7-9	TRBJ2-3	NA	CASSLVAVSTDTQYF	TGTGCCAGCAGCTTAGTTGCGGTTAGCACAGATACGCAGTATTTT
few	TRBV4-1	TRBJ2-3	NA	CASSHLRETDTQYF	TGCGCCAGCAGCCACCTACGGGAGACAGATACGCAGTATTTT
many	TRBV6-5	TRBJ1-1	TRBD1	CASRVQGSGAFF	TGTGCCAGCAGAGTACAGGGGTCGGGAGCTTTCTTT
few	TRBV5-1	TRBJ1-2	NA	CASSLAIVRSYGYTF	TGCGCCAGCAGCTTGGCCATTGTGCGTTCCTATGGCTACACCTTC
many	TRBV12-3/TRBV12-4	TRBJ2-7	TRBD2	CASSVTGTSSEQYF	TGTGCCAGCAGTGTCACCGGGACTAGCAGCGAGCAGTACTTC